This entry is about one T cell receptor beta chain. Its antigen is unidentified. This entry belongs to a study of shared clonotypes between healthy human individuals. Donors comprised healthy HIV-negative adults lacking recent acute infections or vaccinations. General study results and limits: Non-shared clonotypes had lower generation probabilities than those shared by all four donors.

DNA at about 200 ng, some 31,000 T cell genomes, went into sorted-subset replicate PCRs. Produced via immunoSEQ multiplex PCR; TCRdb's table is partial and in-frame only. Of over 950,000 clones listed, 77% are singletons. The sequencing sample was made of memory CD4+ T cells from PBMCs. Subset defined: CD45RA-negative fraction. This TCR derives from a young man in good health. Some clones in this sample may be carry-over from other donors' samples.

The CDR3 sequence: CASSMDSYGYTF. The CDR3 DNA reads TGTGCCAGCAGTATGGACAGCTATGGCTACACCTTC. V and J are TRBV28 and TRBJ1-2, with D possibly TRBD1 on 6 matching bases. The CDR3 is 12 residues long. The germline V and J ends were trimmed by 5 bases and 4 bases, with 8 bases remaining between them. The germline V gene encodes CDR1 MDHEN and CDR2 SYDVKM.